Below are 11 T cell receptor beta chains sequenced from a single sample in a study of T cells in tumors after PD-1 blockade. The protocol was immunoSEQ multiplex PCR, while the TCRdb copy is restricted to in-frame clones and leaves out a portion. The table lists approximately 47,000 clones, about 84% of them singletons. Specimen: PBMCs, collected before anti-PD-1 treatment. These TCRs come from a human donor with basal cell carcinoma.

This chain uses TRBV3-1 (or the pseudogene TRBV3-2) with TRBJ1-1; maybe TRBD1 (6 bases). This CDR3 is 14 amino acids long. The V gene's germline CDR1 is LGHDT and CDR2 YNNKEL (reference sequence). V lost 4 bases, J lost 1 base, and 10 bases lay in between. The CDR3 DNA reads TGTGCCAGCAGCCGCGGGGGCGGGAACACTGAAGCTTTCTTT. Protein sequence: CASSRGGGNTEAFF.

The chain links TRBV6-5 to TRBJ1-1; no clear D gene. CDR1 and CDR2 (germline): MNHEY, SVGAGI. The CDR3 totals 13 residues. Trimming cost V 2 bases and J 10 bases, with 14 bases left between them. CDR3 protein: CASSYGWGSGAFF. In nucleotides, the CDR3 is TGTGCCAGCAGTTACGGTTGGGGTTCGGGAGCTTTCTTT.

The genes are TRBV2 and TRBJ1-4; TRBD1 is a possible D gene (6 bases). This CDR3 has 15 amino acids. V dropped 3 bases and J dropped 6 bases, with 14 bases sitting between them. Germline loops: CDR1 SNHLY, CDR2 FYNNEI. CDR3: CASSEAGRGDEKLFF. In DNA, the CDR3 is TGTGCCAGCAGTGAGGCAGGAAGGGGGGATGAAAAACTGTTTTTT. The full variable domain, rest sourced from reference TRBV2 and TRBJ1-4, is EPEVTQTPSHQVTQMGQEVILRCVPISNHLYFYWYRQILGQKVEFLVSFYNNEISEKSEIFDDQFSVERPDGSNFTLKIRSTKLEDSAMYFCASSEAGRGDEKLFFGSGTQLSVL.

This clone is medium-sized by share. The chain has TRBV5-6 and TRBJ1-2, with no clear D. The CDR3 is 13 amino acids. CDR1 SGHDT and CDR2 YYEEEE come from the germline V gene. V was clipped by 4 bases and J by 4 bases, with 11 bases between them. The CDR3 region is CASSPGGPYGYTF. The CDR3 nucleotides are TGTGCCAGCAGCCCCGGAGGGCCCTATGGCTACACCTTC. The variable domain in full, with the rest retrieved from reference TRBV5-6 and TRBJ1-2, is DAGVTQSPTHLIKTRGQQVTLRCSPKSGHDTVSWYQQALGQGPQFIFQYYEEEERQRGNFPDRFSGHQFPNYSSELNVNALLLGDSALYLCASSPGGPYGYTFGSGTRLTVV.

The chain uses TRBV6-5 and TRBJ2-2; D unclear. From germline, CDR1 is MNHEY and CDR2 SVGAGI. The CDR3 spans 14 residues. V lost 3 bases and J 2 bases, leaving 7 bases between the germline ends. CDR3 sequence (DNA): TGTGCCAGCAGTTATTACGTAAACACCGGGGAGCTGTTTTTT. Amino acids: CASSYYVNTGELFF.

This chain joins TRBV20-1 and TRBJ1-2; D possibly corresponds to TRBD1 (5 bases). The CDR3 sequence is 9 residues long. Germline values: CDR1 DFQATT, CDR2 SNEGSKA (reference sequence). The CDR3 here is CRVGVGYTF. The CDR3 nucleotides read TGCAGGGTGGGGGTTGGCTACACCTTC.

This clone was seen only once. The genes are TRBV30 and TRBJ2-2; TRBD2 is a possible D gene (6 bases). The CDR3 sequence is 13 residues long. Germline-derived CDR1 and CDR2 are GTSNPN and SVGIG (reference sequence). V gave up 3 bases and J gave up 5 bases, with 10 bases separating them. CDR3 in amino acids: CAWSGTSTGELFF. DNA of the CDR3: TGTGCCTGGAGCGGGACTTCAACCGGGGAGCTGTTTTTT.

Only one count was recorded for this clone. This sequence joins TRBV29-1 and TRBJ2-1, with 8 bases fitting TRBD1. The CDR3 loop spans 13 amino acids. Trimming cost V 6 bases and J 2 bases; bases outside gene matches: 3. The germline V gene has CDR1 SQVTM and CDR2 ANQGSEA. CDR3 nucleotide sequence: TGCAGCGTCGGGACAGGAACCTACAATGAGCAGTTCTTC. This gives the protein CSVGTGTYNEQFF.

The V gene is TRBV2, the J gene TRBJ2-6; D perhaps matches TRBD2 (5 bases). V was trimmed by 2 bases and J by 0 bases, leaving 8 bases between them. The length of the CDR3 is 16 residues. Germline V lookup: CDR1 SNHLY, CDR2 FYNNEI. This CDR3 is CASSEIGSSGANVLTF. The CDR3 DNA is TGTGCCAGCAGTGAAATAGGGAGCTCTGGGGCCAACGTCCTGACTTTC.

The rearrangement uses TRBV5-6 and TRBJ2-2; 11 nucleotides align to TRBD2. The CDR3 runs 17 residues. Trimming at V came to 4 bases and at J to 2 bases, leaving 7 bases not matched to a gene. CDR1 and CDR2 from the germline V gene are SGHDT and YYEEEE. The CDR3: CASSPLGLADNTGELFF. DNA of the CDR3: TGTGCCAGCAGCCCCTTGGGACTAGCGGACAACACCGGGGAGCTGTTTTTT.

The chain has TRBV27 and TRBJ1-5; D uncertain. Germline loops: CDR1 MNHEY, CDR2 SMNVEV (reference sequence). The CDR3 loop spans 15 amino acids. The V gene lost 6 bases and the J gene lost 6 bases, with 18 bases spanning the gap. CDR3 loop: CASRAGSGVGQPQHF. Written as DNA, the CDR3 is TGTGCCAGCAGGGCCGGCAGTGGGGTGGGTCAGCCCCAGCATTTT.